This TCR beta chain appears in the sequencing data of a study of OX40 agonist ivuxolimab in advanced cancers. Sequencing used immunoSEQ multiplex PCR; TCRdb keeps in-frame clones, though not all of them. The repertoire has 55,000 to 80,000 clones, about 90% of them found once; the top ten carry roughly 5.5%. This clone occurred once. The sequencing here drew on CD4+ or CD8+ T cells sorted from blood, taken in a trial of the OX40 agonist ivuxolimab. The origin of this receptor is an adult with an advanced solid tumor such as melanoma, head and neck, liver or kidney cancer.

Written as DNA, the CDR3 is TGCGCCAGCAGTGAGTCCCCGGGGAACACTGAAGCTTTCTTT. It yields the protein CASSESPGNTEAFF. The chain links TRBV10-1 to TRBJ1-1; D is uncertain. Per the germline V gene, CDR1 is WNHNN and CDR2 is SYGVQD (reference sequence). Trimming shortened V by 0 bases and J by 1 base, and 6 bases separated the two germline ends. This CDR3 has 14 residues.